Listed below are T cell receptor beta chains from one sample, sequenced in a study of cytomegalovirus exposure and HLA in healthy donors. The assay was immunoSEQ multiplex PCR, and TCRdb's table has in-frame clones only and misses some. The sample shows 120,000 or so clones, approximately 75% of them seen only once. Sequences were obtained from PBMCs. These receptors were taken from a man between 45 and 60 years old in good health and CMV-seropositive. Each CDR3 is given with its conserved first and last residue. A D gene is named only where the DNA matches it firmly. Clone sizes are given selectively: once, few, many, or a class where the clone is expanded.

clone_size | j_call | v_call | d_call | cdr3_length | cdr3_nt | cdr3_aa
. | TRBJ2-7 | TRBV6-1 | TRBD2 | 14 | TGTGCCAGCGCTAGGGGCGGGAGCGGAGACGAGCAGTACTTC | CASARGGSGDEQYF
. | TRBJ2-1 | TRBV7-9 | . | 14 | TGTGCCAGCAGCTTAGGGGGAGGGGGGGGCGAGCAGTTCTTC | CASSLGGGGGEQFF
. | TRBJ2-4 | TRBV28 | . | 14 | TGTGCCAGCAGTGACAGACCGCCCAAAAACATTCAGTACTTC | CASSDRPPKNIQYF
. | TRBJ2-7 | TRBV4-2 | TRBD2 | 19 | TGTGCCAGCAGCCAAGTAAAGGGTAGCGGGGGGACTCTCAACTACGAGCAGTACTTC | CASSQVKGSGGTLNYEQYF
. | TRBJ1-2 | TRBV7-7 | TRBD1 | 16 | TGTGCTAGCAGCCGCGACGGGAAACTGACAGGGTTTGGCTACACCTTC | CASSRDGKLTGFGYTF
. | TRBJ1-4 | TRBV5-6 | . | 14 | TGTGCCAGCTCCAGGACAGACAAAAATGAAAAACTGTTTTTT | CASSRTDKNEKLFF
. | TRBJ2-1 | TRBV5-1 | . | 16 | TGCGCCAGCAGCTTGTCCCTCGCGAGATCCTACAATGAGCAGTTCTTC | CASSLSLARSYNEQFF
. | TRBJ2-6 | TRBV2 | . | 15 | TGTGCCAGCAGAAAACAGGAGAGCGGGGCCAACGTCCTGACTTTC | CASRKQESGANVLTF
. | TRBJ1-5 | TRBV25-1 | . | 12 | TGTGCCAGCAGTGCGGGAAATCAGCCCCAGCATTTT | CASSAGNQPQHF
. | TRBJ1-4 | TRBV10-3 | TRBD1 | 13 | TGTGCCATCAGGGGACAGGGGAGTGAAAAACTGTTTTTT | CAIRGQGSEKLFF
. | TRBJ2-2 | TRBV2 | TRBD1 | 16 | TGTGCCAGCCTGGATTGGGACAGGGAGCACACCGGGGAGCTGTTTTTT | CASLDWDREHTGELFF
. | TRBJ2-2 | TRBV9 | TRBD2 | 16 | TGTGCCAGCAGCGCTAGGACTAGCGGGGGTACTGGGGAGCTGTTTTTT | CASSARTSGGTGELFF
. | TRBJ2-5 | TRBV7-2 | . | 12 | TGTGCCAGCAGCCAGAGGGAAGAGACCCAGTACTTC | CASSQREETQYF
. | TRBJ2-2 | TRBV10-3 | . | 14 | TGTGCCATCGGCGGCCAGGGGTACACCGGGGAGCTGTTTTTT | CAIGGQGYTGELFF
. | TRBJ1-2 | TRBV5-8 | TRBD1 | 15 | TGTGCCAGCAGCTTGGGGGACAGGGGCTTCTATGGCTACACCTTC | CASSLGDRGFYGYTF
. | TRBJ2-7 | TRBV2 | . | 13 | TGTGCCAGCAGGACGGAGGGGTTGGGCGAGCAGTACTTC | CASRTEGLGEQYF
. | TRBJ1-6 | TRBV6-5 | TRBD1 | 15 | TGTGCCAGCAGTTACTCCCGCAGGGGGAATTCACCCCTCCACTTT | CASSYSRRGNSPLHF
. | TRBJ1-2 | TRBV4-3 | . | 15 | TGCGCCAGCAGCCAAGATTCGGCCAGGGCCTATGGCTACACCTTC | CASSQDSARAYGYTF
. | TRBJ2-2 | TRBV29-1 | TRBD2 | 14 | TGCAGCGTTGCAGCGGGAGGGCCCACCGGGGAGCTGTTTTTT | CSVAAGGPTGELFF
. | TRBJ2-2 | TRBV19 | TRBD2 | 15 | TGTGCCAGTCGGTCTGGACTAGCGGGAGTGGGGGAGCTGTTTTTT | CASRSGLAGVGELFF
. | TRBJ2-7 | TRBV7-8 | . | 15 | TGTGCCAGCAGCCCCCAGGGGATTAGCTCCTACGAGCAGTACTTC | CASSPQGISSYEQYF
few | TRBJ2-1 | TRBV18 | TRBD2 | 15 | TGTGCCAGCTCACCACCATTAGCGGGAGCGGATGAGCAGTTCTTC | CASSPPLAGADEQFF
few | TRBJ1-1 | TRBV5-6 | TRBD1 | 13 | TGTGCCAGCAGCTGGGACAGAAACACTGAAGCTTTCTTT | CASSWDRNTEAFF
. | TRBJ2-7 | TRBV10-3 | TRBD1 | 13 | TGTGCCATCGAAGGACAGGGCCTGAGGGAGCAGTACTTC | CAIEGQGLREQYF
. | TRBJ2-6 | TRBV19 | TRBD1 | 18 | TGTGCCAGTAGTATAGCCGGGACAGGGGGCTCTGGGGCCAACGTCCTGACTTTC | CASSIAGTGGSGANVLTF
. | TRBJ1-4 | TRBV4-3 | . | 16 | TGCGCCAGCAGTAATAACAGGGTGGGGCTGGATGAAAAACTGTTTTTT | CASSNNRVGLDEKLFF
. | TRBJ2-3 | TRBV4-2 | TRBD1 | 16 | TGTGCCAGCAGCCAAGAGGGGACAGGGGGCGCAGATACGCAGTATTTT | CASSQEGTGGADTQYF
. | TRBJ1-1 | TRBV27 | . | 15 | TGTGCCAGCAGTCAAAGACAGATTGCTCTAACTGAAGCTTTCTTT | CASSQRQIALTEAFF
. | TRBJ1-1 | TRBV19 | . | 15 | TGTGCCAGTAGTACTCTTATCCCAGGTAGCACTGAAGCTTTCTTT | CASSTLIPGSTEAFF
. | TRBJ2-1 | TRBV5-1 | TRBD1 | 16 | TGCGCCAGCAGCTCCACCGGGACAGGGGCGAAAAATGAGCAGTTCTTC | CASSSTGTGAKNEQFF
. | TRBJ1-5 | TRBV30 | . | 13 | TGTGCCTGGAACACAGGGTACAATCAGCCCCAGCATTTT | CAWNTGYNQPQHF
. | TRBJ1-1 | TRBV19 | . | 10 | TGTGCCAGTAGCCAGGGTGAAGCTTTCTTT | CASSQGEAFF
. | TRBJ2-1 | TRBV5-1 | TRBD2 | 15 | TGCGCCAGCAGCTTGGCCGGGACTATCGACAATGAGCAGTTCTTC | CASSLAGTIDNEQFF
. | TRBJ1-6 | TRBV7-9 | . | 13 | TGTGCCAGCACGGGCGGGAGGCACTCACCCCTCCACTTT | CASTGGRHSPLHF
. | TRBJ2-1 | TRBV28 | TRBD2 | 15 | TGTGCCAGCAGAAGGTCGGGCGGGAGATCCGATGAGCAGTTCTTC | CASRRSGGRSDEQFF
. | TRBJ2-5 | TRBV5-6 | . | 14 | TGTGCCAGTACCCCGGGTTTCTCCGGGGAGACCCAGTACTTC | CASTPGFSGETQYF
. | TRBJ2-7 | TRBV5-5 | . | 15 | TGTGCCAGCAGCCCTGGCCTCTCGCAGAACTACGAGCAGTACTTC | CASSPGLSQNYEQYF
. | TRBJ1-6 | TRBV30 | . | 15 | TGTGCCTGGAGGGGCAGGGTACTGTGGAATTCACCCCTCCACTTT | CAWRGRVLWNSPLHF
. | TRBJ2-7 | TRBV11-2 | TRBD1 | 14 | TGTGCCAGCAGCTTAGGGGGACAGGGCTACGAGCAGTACTTC | CASSLGGQGYEQYF
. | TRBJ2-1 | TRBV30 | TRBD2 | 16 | TGTGCCTGGAGTGGTGGGGGTAGCGGGGGGGCCAATGAGCAGTTCTTC | CAWSGGGSGGANEQFF
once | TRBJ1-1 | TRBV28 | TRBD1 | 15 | TGTGCCAGCAGGGAGTCCGGGACAGGGGGCACTGAAGCTTTCTTT | CASRESGTGGTEAFF
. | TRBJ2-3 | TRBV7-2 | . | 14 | TGTGCCAGCAGCTTAGAGGTTAGCGAGGATACGCAGTATTTT | CASSLEVSEDTQYF
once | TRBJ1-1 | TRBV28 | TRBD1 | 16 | TGTGCCAGCAGCAACGGCCTGACAGGGGTGGACACTGAAGCTTTCTTT | CASSNGLTGVDTEAFF
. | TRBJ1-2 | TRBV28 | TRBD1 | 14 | TGTGCCAGCAGTTTCCGCAGGGGGCTGAGCGGCTACACCTTC | CASSFRRGLSGYTF
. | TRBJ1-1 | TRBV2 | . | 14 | TGTGCCAGCAGAGGAGGCGGGGGTCGCGCTGAAGCTTTCTTT | CASRGGGGRAEAFF
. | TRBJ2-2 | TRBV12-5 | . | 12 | TGTGCTAGCAGGCGGGACACCGGGGAGCTGTTTTTT | CASRRDTGELFF
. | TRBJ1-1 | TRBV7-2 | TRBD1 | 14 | TGTGCCAGCAGCGAGACAGGGGCTGGCACTGAAGCTTTCTTT | CASSETGAGTEAFF
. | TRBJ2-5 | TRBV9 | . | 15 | TGTGCCAGCATCGCTCCACCCGGGAACAAAGAGACCCAGTACTTC | CASIAPPGNKETQYF
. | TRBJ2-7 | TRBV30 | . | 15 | TGTGCCTGGAGGAGGGTGTCGGCGGGGACAGCCGAGCAGTACTTC | CAWRRVSAGTAEQYF
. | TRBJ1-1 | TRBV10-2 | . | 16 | TGCGCCAGCAGTGAACCTTTACAGGGAAGGGGCACTGAAGCTTTCTTT | CASSEPLQGRGTEAFF
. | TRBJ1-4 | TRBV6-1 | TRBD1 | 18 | TGTGCCAGCAGTGAAGTGGGCAGGGGGTCTAATCTGGGGGAAAAACTGTTTTTT | CASSEVGRGSNLGEKLFF
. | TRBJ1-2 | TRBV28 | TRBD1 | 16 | TGTGCCAGCAGGCAGTCGGGGACAGGAGGATCTTATGGCTACACCTTC | CASRQSGTGGSYGYTF
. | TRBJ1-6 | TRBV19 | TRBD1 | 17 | TGTGCCAGTAGTATAGGAGTACAGGGGGCGCTTATTTCACCCCTCCACTTT | CASSIGVQGALISPLHF
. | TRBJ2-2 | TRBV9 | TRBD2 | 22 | TGTGCCAGCAGCGTAGGCCCCCGCTTTGCGGGGACTAGCGGGAGGGTGACCGGGGAGCTGTTTTTT | CASSVGPRFAGTSGRVTGELFF
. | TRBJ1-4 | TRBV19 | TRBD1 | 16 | TGTGCCAGTAGTATAGATCAGACAGGGGGCCGAGAAAAACTGTTTTTT | CASSIDQTGGREKLFF